A single sample gave rise to the 21 T cell receptor beta chains below, sequenced in a study of shared clonotypes between healthy human individuals. Positive CCR7 selection of CD45RO-negative cells yielded the naive CD8 cells, and terminally differentiated effector memory CD45RA+ cells were excluded. Clones were read by immunoSEQ multiplex PCR, and TCRdb kept only the in-frame ones, dropping some. Of about 1,800,000 clones listed, roughly 94% are singletons. Input material: naive CD8+ T cells sorted from blood. Source of these receptors: a man younger than 35 in good health.

In regard to this clone: Other nucleotide sequences from this sample produce the same CDR3. The V and J genes are TRBV5-1 and TRBJ2-6; D unresolved. The CDR3 length is 14 residues. Germline CDR1 and CDR2: SGHRS and YFSETQ. The V end was cut by 4 bases, the J end by 0 bases, with 5 bases between. The CDR3 bases are TGCGCCAGCAGCCTGGCCTCTGGGGCCAACGTCCTGACTTTC. Translated: CASSLASGANVLTF.

The chain employs TRBV27 and TRBJ2-7; 9 bases are shared with TRBD1. With V trimmed by 5 bases and J by 6 bases, 2 bases remained unmatched. Germline assignment: CDR1 MNHEY and CDR2 SMNVEV (reference sequence). The CDR3 spans 12 residues. The CDR3 is CASSGDRVEQYF. The CDR3, as DNA: TGTGCCAGCAGTGGGGACAGGGTCGAGCAGTACTTC.

As for this clone: The same CDR3 arises from other DNA sequences in this sample as well. V is TRBV27 and J is TRBJ2-3; D is uncertain. Trimming cost V 3 bases and J 5 bases, with 6 bases left between them. CDR1 MNHEY and CDR2 SMNVEV come from the germline V gene (reference sequence). The CDR3 consists of 12 residues. The CDR3 DNA sequence: TGTGCCAGCAGTTTGACGGGAGATACGCAGTATTTT. Encoded protein: CASSLTGDTQYF.

This clone was seen only once. The rearrangement joins TRBV18 to TRBJ2-3; D remains unclear. This CDR3 has 16 residues. Trimming left V 2 bases short and J 4 bases short, with 16 bases between. The germline CDR1 and CDR2 sequences are KGHSH and LQKENI. The CDR3 protein is CASSPWGSYGADTQYF. In nucleotides, the CDR3 is TGTGCCAGCTCACCATGGGGTTCTTATGGCGCAGATACGCAGTATTTT.

The CDR3 nucleotides are TGCAGCGTTGGCCTCGGGACGGTATACGAGCAGTACTTC. It is translated as CSVGLGTVYEQYF. The chain employs TRBV29-1 and TRBJ2-7; possibly TRBD1 or TRBD2 for D (5 bases each). Germline V gene data show CDR1 as SQVTM and CDR2 as ANQGSEA. V gave up 4 bases and J gave up 4 bases, with 14 bases separating them. This CDR3 is built from 13 residues.

A note on this clone: The same CDR3 also results from other DNA sequences found in this sample. The CDR3 DNA is TGTGCCAGCAGCGTAGACGAGACAGATACGCAGTATTTT. It translates to CASSVDETDTQYF. The rearrangement uses TRBV9 and TRBJ2-3; no definite D call. CDR1 is SGDLS, CDR2 YYNGEE, per germline. The CDR3 has 13 amino acids. V dropped 0 bases and J dropped 3 bases, with 5 bases sitting between them.

The chain links TRBV28 to TRBJ2-7; D tentatively fits TRBD1 or TRBD2 (5 bases each). This CDR3 is 13 amino acids long. V dropped 4 bases and J dropped 3 bases, with 10 bases sitting between them. The V gene's germline CDR1 is MDHEN and CDR2 SYDVKM. The chain's CDR3 is CASSWDASYEQYF. DNA of the CDR3: TGTGCCAGCAGTTGGGACGCAAGCTACGAGCAGTACTTC.

The chain combines TRBV30 with TRBJ1-1; D not certain. The germline V gene encodes CDR1 GTSNPN and CDR2 SVGIG (reference sequence). V gave up 3 bases and J gave up 7 bases, with 6 bases separating them. This CDR3 contains 10 residues. DNA for the CDR3: TGTGCCTGGAGGGAGTATGAAGCTTTCTTT. It translates to CAWREYEAFF. Using reference TRBV30 and TRBJ1-1 for the parts outside the CDR3, the full variable domain is SQTIHQWPATLVQPVGSPLSLECTVEGTSNPNLYWYRQAAGRGLQLLFYSVGIGQISSEVPQNLSASRPQDRQFILSSKKLLLSDSGFYLCAWREYEAFFGQGTRLTVV.

The chain employs TRBV4-1 and TRBJ2-3; weak D call: TRBD2 (6 bases). Germline CDR1 MGHRA, CDR2 YSYEKL. The V end was cut by 1 base, the J end by 1 base, with 6 bases between. The CDR3 covers 14 residues. In DNA, the CDR3 is TGCGCCAGCAGCCAAGGACTAGGCACAGATACGCAGTATTTT. Translation gives CASSQGLGTDTQYF.

This chain connects TRBV6-6 to TRBJ2-7; a weak D match, TRBD2 (5 bases). The CDR3 consists of 13 residues. V lost 5 bases, J lost 4 bases, and 12 bases lay in between. Germline V lookup: CDR1 MNHNY, CDR2 SVGAGI (reference sequence). CDR3 loop: CASSATSRYEQYF. CDR3 DNA sequence: TGTGCCAGCAGTGCCACTAGTAGGTACGAGCAGTACTTC.

The rearrangement uses TRBV10-1 and TRBJ2-1; 7 bases are a match to TRBD1. CDR3 length equals 14 residues. From germline, CDR1 is WNHNN and CDR2 SYGVQD (reference sequence). J gave up 8 bases and V 3 bases, and 7 bases lay outside the gene matches. The chain's CDR3 is CASSDETGLDEQFF. CDR3 sequence (DNA): TGCGCCAGCAGTGATGAGACAGGGCTCGATGAGCAGTTCTTC.

This rearrangement joins TRBV4-2 to TRBJ1-1; the D gene is possibly TRBD1 (6 bases). Germline V gene sequence: CDR1 LGHNA, CDR2 YNFKEQ. The CDR3 runs to 15 residues. V was shortened by 5 bases and J by 5 bases, with 18 bases between the two germline ends. The CDR3 nucleotides read TGTGCCAGCAGCTGGGTAGGGGGGACGGGGACTGAAGCTTTCTTT. Translated: CASSWVGGTGTEAFF.

The rearrangement joins TRBV27 to TRBJ2-5; D is possibly TRBD2 (7 bases). V was shortened by 6 bases and J by 8 bases, with 19 bases between the two germline ends. From germline, CDR1 is MNHEY and CDR2 SMNVEV (reference sequence). This CDR3 is 14 amino acids long. The chain's CDR3 is CASSLGGGGQTQYF. In DNA, the CDR3 is TGTGCCAGCAGCCTTGGTGGCGGGGGCCAAACCCAGTACTTC.

The CDR3 loop is CASSPVGSDEQYF. DNA for the CDR3: TGTGCCAGCAGCCCGGTGGGTTCAGACGAGCAGTACTTC. The chain links TRBV7-9 to TRBJ2-7, with D uncertain. Germline CDR1 is SEHNR and CDR2 is FQNEAQ (reference sequence). The ends were cut back, 5 bases at V and 5 bases at J, with 13 bases in the middle. This CDR3 is 13 amino acids long.

This sequence joins TRBV9 and TRBJ2-1, with D maybe TRBD1 (6 bases). Trimming left V 4 bases short and J 4 bases short, with 18 bases between. The CDR3 is 16 amino acids. Per the germline V gene, CDR1 is SGDLS and CDR2 is YYNGEE. In nucleotides, the CDR3 is TGTGCCAGCAGCTCCCTTACAGGGATACAATACAATGAGCAGTTCTTC. Protein: CASSSLTGIQYNEQFF.

The gene calls are TRBV5-1 and TRBJ2-1, with 7 bases matching TRBD1. Per the germline V gene, CDR1 is SGHRS and CDR2 is YFSETQ. This CDR3 contains 16 residues. V was pared by 1 base and J by 4 bases, with 8 bases of the junction left unmatched. The CDR3 reads CASSLNDRVGYNEQFF. CDR3 in DNA: TGCGCCAGCAGCTTGAACGACAGGGTGGGATACAATGAGCAGTTCTTC.

The V and J genes are TRBV7-8 and TRBJ1-6; 7 bases align to TRBD1. V trimming: 7 bases; J trimming: 8 bases; junction bases outside the gene matches: 8. The CDR3 consists of 14 residues. Germline CDR1 reads SGHVS; CDR2 reads FQNEAQ. The CDR3 DNA reads as TGTGCCAGCACCCTGGAGCAGGGGGATTCACCCCTCCACTTT. Its protein is CASTLEQGDSPLHF.

The chain links TRBV10-3 to TRBJ1-5; a weak D match, TRBD1 (6 bases). This CDR3 is 14 amino acids long. The germline V and J ends were trimmed by 10 bases and 5 bases, with 18 bases remaining between them. Germline values: CDR1 ENHRY, CDR2 SYGVKD. In DNA form, the CDR3 reads TGTGCCACCTGGGGGGGGCGCCGGGATCAGCCCCAGCATTTT. It yields the protein CATWGGRRDQPQHF.

The chain joins TRBV5-5 to TRBJ1-2, with D perhaps TRBD1 (5 bases). The CDR3 sequence is 16 residues long. Per germline, CDR1 SGHKS and CDR2 YYEKEE (reference sequence). V was cut by 0 bases and J by 4 bases, with 16 bases left in between. This CDR3 is CASSLDDMGGGYGYTF. CDR3 in DNA: TGTGCCAGCAGCTTGGACGACATGGGGGGTGGCTATGGCTACACCTTC.

A remark on this clone: A junction boundary mismatches the germline segment, possibly from a read error. This chain joins TRBV6-6 and TRBJ1-3; D is unresolved. Germline values: CDR1 MNHNY, CDR2 SVGAGI (reference sequence). There are 16 residues in the CDR3. The CDR3 is CASSNSPLDSGNTIYF. Here the CDR3 DNA reads TGTGCCAGCAGTAACTCCCCACTGGACTCTGGAAACACCATATATTTT.

This chain joins TRBV27 and TRBJ2-7; no reliable D call. V dropped 0 bases and J dropped 3 bases, with 12 bases sitting between them. The germline gives CDR1 MNHEY, CDR2 SMNVEV (reference sequence). The CDR3 has 15 residues. The CDR3, as DNA: TGTGCCAGCAGTTTATCGACCCGATTAAGCTACGAGCAGTACTTC. Amino acids: CASSLSTRLSYEQYF.